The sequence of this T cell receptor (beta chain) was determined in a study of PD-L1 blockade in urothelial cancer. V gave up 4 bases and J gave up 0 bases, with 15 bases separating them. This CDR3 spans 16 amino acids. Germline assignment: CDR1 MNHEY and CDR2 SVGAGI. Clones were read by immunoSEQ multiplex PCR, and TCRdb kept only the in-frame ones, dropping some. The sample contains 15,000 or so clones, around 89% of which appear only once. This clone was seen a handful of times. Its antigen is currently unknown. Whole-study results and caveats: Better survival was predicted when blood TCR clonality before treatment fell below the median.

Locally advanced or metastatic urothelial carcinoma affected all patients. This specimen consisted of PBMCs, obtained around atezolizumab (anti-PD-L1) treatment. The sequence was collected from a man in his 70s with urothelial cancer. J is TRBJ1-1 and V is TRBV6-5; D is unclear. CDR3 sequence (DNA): TGTGCCAGCAGTTCTTCCCCTGGCAGGTTGAACACTGAAGCTTTCTTT. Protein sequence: CASSSSPGRLNTEAFF.